This is a list of T cell receptor beta chains from one sample in a study of radiotherapy plus CTLA-4 blockade in lung cancer. Sequenced by immunoSEQ multiplex PCR; TCRdb stores in-frame clones only, minus some. The profile shows 55,000 to 70,000 clones, under 80% of them singletons. The sample consisted of peripheral blood, taken from a patient treated with radiotherapy plus ipilimumab. The receptors were sampled from a human donor with non-small cell lung cancer who had a complete response to radiotherapy plus ipilimumab. The CDR3 runs from the conserved cysteine through the conserved F or W. Each record gives: CDR3 DNA, CDR3 protein, V gene, J gene, clone size, D gene. The D gene is left open where the match is weak. Only some rows state a clone size, as once, few, many or a class for expanded clones.

DNA: TGTGCCAGCAGCGTTTCAGACAGGGCGGGAGAAGCTTTCTTT; CDR3: CASSVSDRAGEAFF; V: TRBV9; J: TRBJ1-1; size: NA; D: TRBD1
DNA: TGTGCCAGCAGCTTAGTAGCGAACACCGGGGAGCTGTTTTTT; CDR3: CASSLVANTGELFF; V: TRBV7-2; J: TRBJ2-2; size: NA; D: NA
DNA: TGTGCCAGCAGTTATACGACAGGGGTGAATGAAAAACTGTTTTTT; CDR3: CASSYTTGVNEKLFF; V: TRBV6-5; J: TRBJ1-4; size: NA; D: TRBD1
DNA: TGCGCCAGCAGTGGAACAGCAACTAATGAAAAACTGTTTTTT; CDR3: CASSGTATNEKLFF; V: TRBV5-1; J: TRBJ1-4; size: NA; D: NA
DNA: TGTGCCAGCAGTCCGCGAAATCAGCCCCAGCATTTT; CDR3: CASSPRNQPQHF; V: TRBV27; J: TRBJ1-5; size: NA; D: NA
DNA: TGCAGCATAAAAAGGGACAGCTACGAGCAGTACTTC; CDR3: CSIKRDSYEQYF; V: TRBV29-1; J: TRBJ2-7; size: NA; D: TRBD1
DNA: TGTGCCAGTTGCACGGGGTCCTATAATTCACCCCTCCACTTT; CDR3: CASCTGSYNSPLHF; V: TRBV19; J: TRBJ1-6; size: NA; D: NA
DNA: TGTGCTAGCAGCTTAGGAACCGGCGGGGAGCTGTTTTTT; CDR3: CASSLGTGGELFF; V: TRBV7-7; J: TRBJ2-2; size: few; D: NA
DNA: TGCAGCGTACAGGTTTTAAAGTCGAACACTGAAGCTTTCTTT; CDR3: CSVQVLKSNTEAFF; V: TRBV29-1; J: TRBJ1-1; size: NA; D: NA
DNA: TGTGCCAGCAGTCCCGGACAGAGTATCAATCAGCCCCAGCATTTT; CDR3: CASSPGQSINQPQHF; V: TRBV27; J: TRBJ1-5; size: NA; D: NA
DNA: TGTGCCTGGAGTGTACTCTGGAGTCGGAGGGCTAGCTCTGGGGCCAACGTCCTGACTTTC; CDR3: CAWSVLWSRRASSGANVLTF; V: TRBV30; J: TRBJ2-6; size: NA; D: NA
DNA: TGCGCCAGCAGCCTTTCCGGGAGGGCCGCAGAGACCCAGTACTTC; CDR3: CASSLSGRAAETQYF; V: TRBV5-1; J: TRBJ2-5; size: NA; D: TRBD2
DNA: TGCGCCAGCAGCCCTACAGACACCAATCAGCCCCAGCATTTT; CDR3: CASSPTDTNQPQHF; V: TRBV4-1; J: TRBJ1-5; size: few; D: NA
DNA: TGTGCCAGCAGCGCGGGGGGGCACCTTAACTATGGCTACACCTTC; CDR3: CASSAGGHLNYGYTF; V: TRBV5-6; J: TRBJ1-2; size: NA; D: NA
DNA: TGTGCCAGCAGCTTCCTGGACAGGGGAGCTAACTATGGCTACACCTTC; CDR3: CASSFLDRGANYGYTF; V: TRBV7-2; J: TRBJ1-2; size: NA; D: TRBD1
DNA: TGTGCCAGCAGTCAGGGACTAGCGGGAGTAGATACGCAGTATTTT; CDR3: CASSQGLAGVDTQYF; V: TRBV25-1; J: TRBJ2-3; size: NA; D: TRBD2
DNA: TGTGCCATCAGTGAGGGAAGGGGCGCGGATACGCAGTATTTT; CDR3: CAISEGRGADTQYF; V: TRBV10-3; J: TRBJ2-3; size: NA; D: NA
DNA: TGTGCCAGTAGTTGGGTAGACTATAGCAATCAGCCCCAGCATTTT; CDR3: CASSWVDYSNQPQHF; V: TRBV19; J: TRBJ1-5; size: NA; D: NA
DNA: TGTGCCAGCAGCCGGGGAGACACTGAAGCTTTCTTT; CDR3: CASSRGDTEAFF; V: TRBV11-3; J: TRBJ1-1; size: NA; D: NA
DNA: TGTGCCAGCAGCTTTTCCGGGACAGGGGGACAGTTCTTC; CDR3: CASSFSGTGGQFF; V: TRBV5-4; J: TRBJ2-1; size: NA; D: TRBD1
DNA: TGCGCCAGCAGCCAAGAGGTTTTTATCAGTGGCAGGGGAAATGAAAAACTGTTTTTT; CDR3: CASSQEVFISGRGNEKLFF; V: TRBV4-3; J: TRBJ1-4; size: NA; D: NA
DNA: TGCGCCAGCAGCCGTTGGACTAGCGGGACGTCGGAGACCCAGTACTTC; CDR3: CASSRWTSGTSETQYF; V: TRBV4-3; J: TRBJ2-5; size: few; D: TRBD2
DNA: TGTGCCAGCAGACCGACAGGGGGCACGTCCTCTGGAAACACCATATATTTT; CDR3: CASRPTGGTSSGNTIYF; V: TRBV5-5; J: TRBJ1-3; size: NA; D: TRBD1
DNA: TGCGCCAGCAGCTTCGACCCGGCAGGTGGCTACACCTTC; CDR3: CASSFDPAGGYTF; V: TRBV5-1; J: TRBJ1-2; size: NA; D: NA
DNA: TGCGCCAGCACCAGTGGGACTGCTTCTCAAGGCTACACCTTC; CDR3: CASTSGTASQGYTF; V: TRBV5-1; J: TRBJ1-2; size: NA; D: NA
DNA: TGTGCCAGTAGTACGAGGACATACTTTCAAGAGACCCAGTACTTC; CDR3: CASSTRTYFQETQYF; V: TRBV19; J: TRBJ2-5; size: NA; D: NA
DNA: TGTGCCAGCAGTGACGGGACTAACAATGAGCAGTTCTTC; CDR3: CASSDGTNNEQFF; V: TRBV6-4; J: TRBJ2-1; size: few; D: TRBD2
DNA: TGTGCCAGCAGTTTAGGCTTTTTGGCAGGGCAAATGCTGTTTTTT; CDR3: CASSLGFLAGQMLFF; V: TRBV27; J: TRBJ2-2; size: NA; D: NA